The 13 T cell receptor beta chains in this list originate from one sample, sequenced in a study of neurological immune-mediated disorders. TCRdb re-derived calls from the 5' RACE reads in MiXCR, one entry per CDR3 protein. The table shows tens of thousands of distinct CDR3 sequences, with roughly 4.1% occurring only once. Specimen: PBMCs. All receptors derive from a woman in her sixties with multiple sclerosis.

This clonotype was observed many times. The rearrangement links TRBV20-1 to TRBJ2-5, with TRBD2 as a possible D gene (5 bases). Deletions cut 6 bases from V and 7 bases from J, with 18 bases between. The length of the CDR3 is 13 residues. The germline gives CDR1 DFQATT, CDR2 SNEGSKA (reference sequence). The CDR3 DNA follows: TGCAGTGCCCCCCTAGCAAACCGGGGGACCCAGTACTTC. This sequence encodes CSAPLANRGTQYF.

This clonotype was recorded at least ten times. The gene calls are TRBV20-1 and TRBJ1-2; no firm D call. The CDR3 consists of 11 residues. Trimming stripped 3 bases from V and 14 bases from J, with 16 bases between. Germline lookup yields CDR1 DFQATT and CDR2 SNEGSKA (reference sequence). CDR3 coding DNA: TGCAGTGCTAGGGCAGCCCATAGTTGGACCTTC. This translates into CSARAAHSWTF.

This clonotype showed up just a few times. The chain employs TRBV6-5 and TRBJ2-2, with 9 bases that match TRBD1. Germline V gene sequence: CDR1 MNHEY, CDR2 SVGAGI. V gave up 5 bases and J gave up 6 bases; unmatched junction bases: 7. The CDR3 runs to 15 residues. As DNA, the CDR3 is TGTGCCAGCAGTACTGACAGGGGGTGGGCCGGGGAGCTGTTTTTT. Its protein product is CASSTDRGWAGELFF.

The V gene is TRBV10-1, the J gene TRBJ1-1; D is unresolved. Germline CDR1 reads WNHNN; CDR2 reads SYGVQD (reference sequence). Trimming took 0 bases from V and 4 from J, leaving 6 bases between them. CDR3 length: 13 amino acids. Here the CDR3 reads CASSESGGTEAFF. In nucleotides, the CDR3 is TGCGCCAGCAGTGAGTCAGGAGGCACTGAAGCTTTCTTT.

This clonotype appeared many times. The rearrangement links TRBV5-1 to TRBJ1-2; the match to TRBD1 covers 9 bases. The CDR3 runs to 14 residues. Germline CDR1 is SGHRS and CDR2 is YFSETQ. Unmatched junction bases numbered 8, after V lost 4 bases and J lost 7 bases. CDR3 nucleotide sequence: TGCGCCAGCAGCCTTGGACAGGGGATGAGTGGCTACACCTTC. Translating it yields CASSLGQGMSGYTF.

This clonotype has a count of ten or more. V gene TRBV7-3 combines with J gene TRBJ1-5; unclear D gene. The germline gives CDR1 SGHTA, CDR2 FQGTGA. V shed 2 bases and J shed 3 bases, with 5 bases lying between them. The CDR3 length is 13 residues. Here the CDR3 reads CASSLGVNQPQHF. CDR3 nucleotide sequence: TGTGCCAGCAGCTTAGGGGTCAATCAGCCCCAGCATTTT.

About this clonotype: A read error may explain this, as a much larger clone is one base away. The chain combines TRBV30 with TRBJ2-3, with D unresolved. CDR1 and CDR2 from the germline V gene are GTSNPN and SVGIG (reference sequence). The CDR3 covers 12 residues. CDR3 region: CARSMAPDTQYF. CDR3 DNA sequence: TGTGCCCGGAGTATGGCTCCAGATACGCAGTATTTT.

This clonotype has at least ten counts. The rearrangement joins TRBV20-1 to TRBJ1-5, with D unclear. CDR3 length: 14 amino acids. Deletions cut 3 bases from V and 0 bases from J, with 9 bases between. From germline, CDR1 is DFQATT and CDR2 SNEGSKA (reference sequence). The chain's CDR3 is CSASSSYSNQPQHF. Written as DNA, the CDR3 is TGCAGTGCTAGCTCCAGTTATAGCAATCAGCCCCAGCATTTT.

In its sample, this clonotype was seen a few times. V gene TRBV5-6 combines with J gene TRBJ2-3; no reliable D call. Germline CDR1 SGHDT, CDR2 YYEEEE. V was cut by 5 bases and J by 4 bases, with 8 bases left in between. This CDR3 has 12 amino acids. CDR3 nucleotide sequence: TGTGCCAGCAGATATGACGCAGATACGCAGTATTTT. This gives the protein CASRYDADTQYF.

This clonotype was counted many times. This chain links TRBV4-1 with TRBJ1-2, with TRBD1 matching 9 bases. Per germline, CDR1 MGHRA and CDR2 YSYEKL. The CDR3 has 15 residues. With 4 bases clipped from V and 4 bases from J, the junction kept 7 bases outside the gene matches. The CDR3 region has the DNA TGCGCCAGCAGCCCCCCGGACAGGGGAATCTATGGCTACACCTTC. Protein sequence: CASSPPDRGIYGYTF.

This clonotype has only a few counts. The gene calls are TRBV7-2 and TRBJ2-7; D is unresolved. CDR1 is SGHTA, CDR2 FQGNSA, per germline. The V end lost 5 bases, the J end lost 3 bases, and 14 bases lay between the germline ends. This CDR3 region has 14 residues. CDR3 amino acids: CASSKSGKDYEQYF. The CDR3 DNA is TGTGCCAGCAGCAAATCCGGAAAGGACTACGAGCAGTACTTC. The whole variable domain, remainder taken from reference TRBV7-2 and TRBJ2-7, is GAGVSQSPSNKVTEKGKDVELRCDPISGHTALYWYRQSLGQGLEFLIYFQGNSAPDKSGLPSDRFSAERTGGSVSTLTIQRTQQEDSAVYLCASSKSGKDYEQYFGPGTRLTVT.

This clonotype was seen at least ten times. This rearrangement joins TRBV5-1 to TRBJ1-1, with D unresolved. Germline CDR1 is SGHRS and CDR2 is YFSETQ. The CDR3 has 14 residues. The V and J ends lost 5 bases and 0 bases respectively, with 11 bases between them. CDR3 coding DNA: TGCGCCAGCAGGAAAGATTACATGAACACTGAAGCTTTCTTT. Its translation: CASRKDYMNTEAFF.

This clonotype was seen many times. The chain carries TRBV20-1 and TRBJ2-1, with 13 bases that match TRBD2. The junction had 8 bases not matched to a gene; V was cut back by 6 bases and J by 9 bases. The germline CDR1 and CDR2 sequences are DFQATT and SNEGSKA (reference sequence). The CDR3 loop spans 14 amino acids. CDR3 region: CSAPGLAGDGEQFF. Written as DNA, the CDR3 is TGCAGTGCACCCGGACTAGCGGGAGACGGTGAGCAGTTCTTC.